Listed below are T cell receptor beta chains from one sample, sequenced in a study of blood T cell repertoires in COVID-19. Sequencing was performed with immunoSEQ multiplex PCR; in TCRdb, only in-frame clones are kept and a portion is missing. The table has roughly 260,000 clones, 70% to 90% seen once. The source material was peripheral blood. These receptors originate from a woman aged 40 to 50 who had recovered from COVID-19. Each CDR3 is given with its conserved first and last residue. D genes are given only for firm matches. The size of a clone is reported for some rows only, either as once, few or many, or as a class for expanded clones.

clone size: .
J gene: TRBJ2-7
D gene: .
CDR3 length: 12
V gene: TRBV6-2/TRBV6-3
CDR3 DNA: TGTGCCAGCAGCAACAATGGCCACGAGCAGTACTTC
CDR3 protein: CASSNNGHEQYF

clone size: .
J gene: TRBJ2-2
D gene: .
CDR3 length: 15
V gene: TRBV30
CDR3 DNA: TGTGCCTGGAGTGGGGGGCGCTCTGATTCCGGGGAGCTGTTTTTT
CDR3 protein: CAWSGGRSDSGELFF

clone size: .
J gene: TRBJ1-3
D gene: .
CDR3 length: 16
V gene: TRBV28
CDR3 DNA: TGTGCCACCTCCTACAGGGTAAGAAGCTCTGGAAACACCATATATTTT
CDR3 protein: CATSYRVRSSGNTIYF

clone size: .
J gene: TRBJ2-3
D gene: .
CDR3 length: 14
V gene: TRBV27
CDR3 DNA: TGTGCCAGCAGTTTATCAGAGTATACAGATACGCAGTATTTT
CDR3 protein: CASSLSEYTDTQYF

clone size: many
J gene: TRBJ2-7
D gene: TRBD2
CDR3 length: 15
V gene: TRBV19
CDR3 DNA: TGTGCCAGTAGCAAAGGACTAGCGGGGGCCTACGAGCAGTACTTC
CDR3 protein: CASSKGLAGAYEQYF

clone size: .
J gene: TRBJ2-5
D gene: TRBD2
CDR3 length: 18
V gene: TRBV7-2
CDR3 DNA: TGTGCCAGCAGCCCCCGGCGGGAGGGTCCCAATGTGGTAGAGACCCAGTACTTC
CDR3 protein: CASSPRREGPNVVETQYF

clone size: .
J gene: TRBJ1-3
D gene: TRBD1
CDR3 length: 15
V gene: TRBV6-2/TRBV6-3
CDR3 DNA: TGTGCCAGCAGCTATCGGGACAGGCCTGGAAACACCATATATTTT
CDR3 protein: CASSYRDRPGNTIYF

clone size: .
J gene: TRBJ1-3
D gene: .
CDR3 length: 14
V gene: TRBV3-1/TRBV3-2
CDR3 DNA: TGTGCCAGCGTGGGACACAACTCTGGAAACACCATATATTTT
CDR3 protein: CASVGHNSGNTIYF

clone size: .
J gene: TRBJ2-7
D gene: TRBD2
CDR3 length: 14
V gene: TRBV27
CDR3 DNA: TGTGCCAGCAGGCCGGGGGGGGCCGGGGACGAGCAGTACTTC
CDR3 protein: CASRPGGAGDEQYF

clone size: .
J gene: TRBJ2-6
D gene: TRBD1
CDR3 length: 19
V gene: TRBV2
CDR3 DNA: TGTGCCAGCAGTCACCATAGGGACAGGGGAAGCTCTGGGGCCAACGTCCTGACTTTC
CDR3 protein: CASSHHRDRGSSGANVLTF

clone size: .
J gene: TRBJ2-2
D gene: TRBD1
CDR3 length: 19
V gene: TRBV19
CDR3 DNA: TGTGCCAGTAGTATGGCCCGGACAGGGAGAATAGCGGACACCGGGGAGCTGTTTTTT
CDR3 protein: CASSMARTGRIADTGELFF

clone size: .
J gene: TRBJ2-4
D gene: .
CDR3 length: 17
V gene: TRBV21-1
CDR3 DNA: TGTGCCAGCAGCAAAGCAGATCTAAATAAAGCCAAAAACATTCAGTACTTC
CDR3 protein: CASSKADLNKAKNIQYF

clone size: .
J gene: TRBJ2-5
D gene: .
CDR3 length: 13
V gene: TRBV11-2
CDR3 DNA: TGTGCCAGCAGCTTAGATCGAGGAGGGACCCAGTACTTC
CDR3 protein: CASSLDRGGTQYF

clone size: .
J gene: TRBJ1-6
D gene: TRBD1
CDR3 length: 15
V gene: TRBV12-5
CDR3 DNA: TGTGCTAGTGGTACCGGACAGGGCCCTAATTCACCCCTCCACTTT
CDR3 protein: CASGTGQGPNSPLHF

clone size: .
J gene: TRBJ2-5
D gene: .
CDR3 length: 16
V gene: TRBV6-2/TRBV6-3
CDR3 DNA: TGTGCCAGCAGTTACTCGTTTACAGTGTACCAAGAGACCCAGTACTTC
CDR3 protein: CASSYSFTVYQETQYF

clone size: .
J gene: TRBJ1-6
D gene: TRBD1
CDR3 length: 16
V gene: TRBV15
CDR3 DNA: TGTGCCACCAGCAGAAATACGGGGACAGGGTCCTCACCCCTCCACTTT
CDR3 protein: CATSRNTGTGSSPLHF

clone size: .
J gene: TRBJ2-2
D gene: .
CDR3 length: 13
V gene: TRBV2
CDR3 DNA: TGTGCCAGCAGTGGCTACAGCACCGGGGAGCTGTTTTTT
CDR3 protein: CASSGYSTGELFF

clone size: .
J gene: TRBJ1-5
D gene: .
CDR3 length: 14
V gene: TRBV19
CDR3 DNA: TGTGCCAGTAGTATAGATCAACCGGATCAGCCCCAGCATTTT
CDR3 protein: CASSIDQPDQPQHF

clone size: .
J gene: TRBJ2-1
D gene: .
CDR3 length: 17
V gene: TRBV5-1
CDR3 DNA: TGCGCCAGCAGCTTGGCAGTGGGAGGCCCCCCCTACAATGAGCAGTTCTTC
CDR3 protein: CASSLAVGGPPYNEQFF

clone size: once
J gene: TRBJ2-2
D gene: .
CDR3 length: 14
V gene: TRBV5-1
CDR3 DNA: TGCGCCAGCAGCTTGGACAGGGAAGGCCGGGAGCTGTTTTTT
CDR3 protein: CASSLDREGRELFF

clone size: .
J gene: TRBJ2-6
D gene: .
CDR3 length: 15
V gene: TRBV19
CDR3 DNA: TGTGCCAGTACCCCGGACAGCTCTGGGGCCAACGTCCTGACTTTC
CDR3 protein: CASTPDSSGANVLTF

clone size: once
J gene: TRBJ1-1
D gene: TRBD1
CDR3 length: 15
V gene: TRBV7-2
CDR3 DNA: TGTGCCAGCAGCGCGACAGGGGCGGTGAACACTGAAGCTTTCTTT
CDR3 protein: CASSATGAVNTEAFF

clone size: .
J gene: TRBJ1-3
D gene: TRBD1
CDR3 length: 18
V gene: TRBV4-2
CDR3 DNA: TGTGCCAGCAGCCAAGACCGGACAGGGGGAAGCTCTGGAAACACCATATATTTT
CDR3 protein: CASSQDRTGGSSGNTIYF

clone size: .
J gene: TRBJ2-3
D gene: .
CDR3 length: 16
V gene: TRBV7-3
CDR3 DNA: TGTGCCAGCAGCTTACAGGGGCAGGGGTATTCAGATACGCAGTATTTT
CDR3 protein: CASSLQGQGYSDTQYF

clone size: .
J gene: TRBJ2-1
D gene: TRBD1
CDR3 length: 16
V gene: TRBV19
CDR3 DNA: TGTGCCAGTAGTGCCCGGGACAGGGGCCCTTACAATGAGCAGTTCTTC
CDR3 protein: CASSARDRGPYNEQFF

clone size: .
J gene: TRBJ2-6
D gene: TRBD1
CDR3 length: 17
V gene: TRBV7-2
CDR3 DNA: TGTGCCAGCAGCCGCCGGGACAGGCAATCTGGGGCCAACGTCCTGACTTTC
CDR3 protein: CASSRRDRQSGANVLTF

clone size: .
J gene: TRBJ1-2
D gene: .
CDR3 length: 14
V gene: TRBV19
CDR3 DNA: TGTGCCAGTAGTTCAGAAGGGCCAGGGGCTGGCTACACCTTC
CDR3 protein: CASSSEGPGAGYTF

clone size: .
J gene: TRBJ2-7
D gene: .
CDR3 length: 13
V gene: TRBV10-3
CDR3 DNA: TGTGCCATCCAACCGGGACATGCCTACGAGCAGTACTTC
CDR3 protein: CAIQPGHAYEQYF

clone size: .
J gene: TRBJ2-1
D gene: TRBD2
CDR3 length: 15
V gene: TRBV3-1/TRBV3-2
CDR3 DNA: TGTGCCAGCAGCCAAGGTCTAGCGGGGGGGCTTGAGCAGTTCTTC
CDR3 protein: CASSQGLAGGLEQFF

clone size: .
J gene: TRBJ2-1
D gene: TRBD2
CDR3 length: 15
V gene: TRBV11-3
CDR3 DNA: TGTGCCAGCAGCTTAGCTAGCGGGACCTACAATGAGCAGTTCTTC
CDR3 protein: CASSLASGTYNEQFF

clone size: .
J gene: TRBJ2-7
D gene: .
CDR3 length: 19
V gene: TRBV28
CDR3 DNA: TGTGCCAGCAGTTCCCGCGACTGGACAGCCCAGTTTTCGGGCTACGAGCAGTACTTC
CDR3 protein: CASSSRDWTAQFSGYEQYF

clone size: few
J gene: TRBJ2-7
D gene: .
CDR3 length: 15
V gene: TRBV6-5
CDR3 DNA: TGTGCCAGCAGTTACTCGCCCCCCGGGACCTACGAGCAGTACTTC
CDR3 protein: CASSYSPPGTYEQYF

clone size: .
J gene: TRBJ2-1
D gene: TRBD2
CDR3 length: 16
V gene: TRBV10-3
CDR3 DNA: TGTGCCATCAGTGACGGGCTAGCGGGCTCCTACAATGAGCAGTTCTTC
CDR3 protein: CAISDGLAGSYNEQFF

clone size: few
J gene: TRBJ1-5
D gene: TRBD1
CDR3 length: 15
V gene: TRBV19
CDR3 DNA: TGTGCCAGTAGTGCAGACAGGGGGTTGAGTCAGCCCCAGCATTTT
CDR3 protein: CASSADRGLSQPQHF

clone size: .
J gene: TRBJ2-2
D gene: .
CDR3 length: 13
V gene: TRBV7-2
CDR3 DNA: TGTGCCAGCAGCTTAGTCTTCGTCGGGGAGCTGTTTTTT
CDR3 protein: CASSLVFVGELFF

clone size: .
J gene: TRBJ2-7
D gene: TRBD2
CDR3 length: 16
V gene: TRBV9
CDR3 DNA: TGTGCCAGCAGCGTAGGCGGGGGAGTAGAAACCTACGAGCAGTACTTC
CDR3 protein: CASSVGGGVETYEQYF

clone size: .
J gene: TRBJ2-3
D gene: .
CDR3 length: 15
V gene: TRBV6-5
CDR3 DNA: TGTGCCAGCAGCCGCCGGGACACCTCCTTAGATACGCAGTATTTT
CDR3 protein: CASSRRDTSLDTQYF

clone size: .
J gene: TRBJ2-7
D gene: TRBD1
CDR3 length: 15
V gene: TRBV28
CDR3 DNA: TGTGCCAGCTGGCCCGGACAGGGGGCCTTCTACGAGCAGTACTTC
CDR3 protein: CASWPGQGAFYEQYF

clone size: .
J gene: TRBJ1-3
D gene: .
CDR3 length: 15
V gene: TRBV4-2
CDR3 DNA: TGTGCCAGCAGCCAAACAGGGTTAACTGGAAACACCATATATTTT
CDR3 protein: CASSQTGLTGNTIYF

clone size: .
J gene: TRBJ1-3
D gene: .
CDR3 length: 18
V gene: TRBV21-1
CDR3 DNA: TGTGCCAGCAGTCAATCAGGGCAGGGCCAACGATCTGGAAACACCATATATTTT
CDR3 protein: CASSQSGQGQRSGNTIYF

clone size: .
J gene: TRBJ2-3
D gene: TRBD1
CDR3 length: 19
V gene: TRBV19
CDR3 DNA: TGTGCCAGTAGCGCACCGGAAACCCGACAGGGGCTCCGAACAGATACGCAGTATTTT
CDR3 protein: CASSAPETRQGLRTDTQYF

clone size: once
J gene: TRBJ1-6
D gene: .
CDR3 length: 13
V gene: TRBV27
CDR3 DNA: TGTGCCAGCAGTCTAACCAGGGTTTCACCCCTCCACTTT
CDR3 protein: CASSLTRVSPLHF

clone size: .
J gene: TRBJ2-1
D gene: .
CDR3 length: 17
V gene: TRBV9
CDR3 DNA: TGTGCCAGCAGCGATTCCTCTAGTCGTAACTCCTACAATGAGCAGTTCTTC
CDR3 protein: CASSDSSSRNSYNEQFF

clone size: .
J gene: TRBJ1-2
D gene: .
CDR3 length: 15
V gene: TRBV28
CDR3 DNA: TGTGCCAGCAGTTCAGTACAGGGTGCTAACTATGGCTACACCTTC
CDR3 protein: CASSSVQGANYGYTF

clone size: .
J gene: TRBJ2-1
D gene: .
CDR3 length: 13
V gene: TRBV11-3
CDR3 DNA: TGTGCCAGCAGCCGGTCCCTCGGTCATGAGCAGTTCTTC
CDR3 protein: CASSRSLGHEQFF

clone size: .
J gene: TRBJ2-2
D gene: .
CDR3 length: 14
V gene: TRBV27
CDR3 DNA: TGTGCCAGCAGTAGTGGGGGCAGCACCGGGGAGCTGTTTTTT
CDR3 protein: CASSSGGSTGELFF